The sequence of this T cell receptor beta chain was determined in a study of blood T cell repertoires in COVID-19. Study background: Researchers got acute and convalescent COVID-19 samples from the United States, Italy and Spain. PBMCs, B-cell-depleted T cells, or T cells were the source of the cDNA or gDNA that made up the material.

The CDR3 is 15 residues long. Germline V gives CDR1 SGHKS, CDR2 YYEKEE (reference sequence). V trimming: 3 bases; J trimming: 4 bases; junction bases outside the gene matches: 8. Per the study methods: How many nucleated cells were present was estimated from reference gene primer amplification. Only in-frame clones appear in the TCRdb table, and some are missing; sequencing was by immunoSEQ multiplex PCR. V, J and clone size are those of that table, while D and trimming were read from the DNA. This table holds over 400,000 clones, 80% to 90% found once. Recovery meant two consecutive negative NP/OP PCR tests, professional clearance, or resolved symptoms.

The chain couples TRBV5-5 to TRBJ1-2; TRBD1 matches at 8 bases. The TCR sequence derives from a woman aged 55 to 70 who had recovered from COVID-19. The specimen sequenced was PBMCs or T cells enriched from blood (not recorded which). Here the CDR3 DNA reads TGTGCCAGCAGCTCCCGGGGAGACAGGGGCTATGGCTACACCTTC. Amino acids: CASSSRGDRGYGYTF.